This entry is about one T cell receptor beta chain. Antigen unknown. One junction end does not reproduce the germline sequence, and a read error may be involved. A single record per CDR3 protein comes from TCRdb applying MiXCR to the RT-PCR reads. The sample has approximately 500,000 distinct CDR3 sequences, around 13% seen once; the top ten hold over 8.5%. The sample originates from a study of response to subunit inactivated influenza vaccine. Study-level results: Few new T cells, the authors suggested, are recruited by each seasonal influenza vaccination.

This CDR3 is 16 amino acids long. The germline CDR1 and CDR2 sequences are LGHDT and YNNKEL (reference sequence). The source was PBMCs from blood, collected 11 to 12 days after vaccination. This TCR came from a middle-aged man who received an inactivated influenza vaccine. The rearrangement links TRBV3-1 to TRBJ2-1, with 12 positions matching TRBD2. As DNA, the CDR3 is TGTGCCAGCAGCGAAGACCCTAGCGGGGGGGCAAATGAGCAGTTCTTC. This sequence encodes CASSEDPSGGANEQFF.